This note documents a single T cell receptor (beta chain) sequence. TCRdb redid the calling of the 5' RACE reads with MiXCR, one entry per CDR3 protein. Of around 62,000 distinct CDR3 sequences listed, less than 5.5% are singletons. This specimen belongs to a study of early T cells in non-severe SARS-CoV-2 infection. This CDR3 contains 14 residues. Trimming shortened V by 5 bases and J by 4 bases, and 11 bases separated the two germline ends. Germline CDR1 is SGHNT and CDR2 is YENEEA. Specimen: whole blood. The chain has TRBV11-3 and TRBJ2-2; D is ambiguous. This TCR was recovered from an adult who was a healthcare worker with PCR-confirmed SARS-CoV-2 infection or an uninfected control (not recorded which). CDR3 region: CASSPDTFTGELFF. The CDR3 coding sequence is TGTGCCAGCAGCCCAGACACGTTCACCGGGGAGCTGTTTTTT.